The subject of this entry is one T cell receptor beta chain. The sample originates from a study of blood T cell repertoires in COVID-19. Overall study context: Spain, Italy and the United States supplied samples that represented acute and convalescent COVID-19.

The length of the CDR3 is 18 residues. J lost 3 bases, V lost 0 bases, and 7 bases had no gene match. Germline CDR1 is LNHNV and CDR2 is YYDKDF (reference sequence). TCRdb keeps only in-frame clones here, not all; method: immunoSEQ multiplex PCR. The table lists 85,000 to 110,000 clones, around nine tenths of them singletons. This receptor was taken from a human donor in a cohort sampled during active COVID-19. The chain uses TRBV15 and TRBJ1-6, with 8 bases that match TRBD1. The material sequenced was peripheral blood. CDR3 sequence: CATSRDLTGELYNSPLHF. For the CDR3, the DNA is TGTGCCACCAGCAGAGATCTGACAGGGGAACTCTATAATTCACCCCTCCACTTT.